This T cell receptor (beta chain) was recorded in a study of OX40 agonist ivuxolimab in advanced cancers. Across the study: The patients received ivuxolimab by intravenous route every 2 weeks at 0.01 to 10 mg/kg.

Whole-study findings and limits: Some nonresponders likewise displayed low normalized T-cell clonal expansion. Doses of 0.1 to 3.0 mg/kg were accompanied by clonal expansion of CD4+ and CD8+ blood T cells by week 6.

Some clones are missing from TCRdb's copy, which holds only in-frame ones; the method was immunoSEQ multiplex PCR. The sample consists of about 73,000 clones, roughly 85% of them appearing once. V lost 2 bases, J lost 9 bases, and 11 bases lay in between. Germline assignment: CDR1 KGHSH and CDR2 LQKENI. The CDR3 totals 13 residues. Points on this clone: The target antigen is unknown.

This TCR was recovered from an adult with an advanced solid tumor such as melanoma, head and neck, liver or kidney cancer. V is TRBV18 and J is TRBJ2-1; D could derive from TRBD1 or TRBD2 (5 bases each). The material was CD4+ or CD8+ T cells sorted from blood, obtained in a trial of the OX40 agonist ivuxolimab. For the CDR3, the DNA is TGTGCCAGCTCACCAGGGGGACCCTCTGAGCAGTTCTTC. Protein product: CASSPGGPSEQFF.